These 9 T cell receptor beta chains originate from one sample sequenced in a study of long-term antiretroviral therapy in people with HIV. Sequencing relied on immunoSEQ assay v3.0, run at survey level. The protocol was immunoSEQ multiplex PCR, while the TCRdb copy is restricted to in-frame clones and leaves out a portion. The profile shows fewer than 45,000 clones, roughly 82% of them singletons. Source: unsorted PBMCs, taken 0.3 years after starting antiretroviral therapy. Receptors were obtained from a man aged 18 to 30 with HIV.

The genes are TRBV29-1 and TRBJ2-7; TRBD2 matches at 9 bases. The CDR3 is 15 amino acids. Losses at the gene ends were 7 bases for V and 3 bases for J; bases not matched to a gene: 13. The germline V gene has CDR1 SQVTM and CDR2 ANQGSEA. The CDR3 sequence is CSADAAGGEYYEQYF. CDR3 DNA sequence: TGCAGCGCGGACGCGGCGGGGGGGGAGTACTACGAGCAGTACTTC.

This rearrangement joins TRBV30 to TRBJ1-2; 9 positions match TRBD1. CDR1 is GTSNPN and CDR2 is SVGIG in the germline V gene (reference sequence). The CDR3 extends over 13 amino acids. V lost 5 bases to trimming and J lost 4 bases; unmatched junction nucleotides: 5. CDR3 sequence (DNA): TGTGCCTGGGGGACAGGGAATTTCTATGGCTACACCTTC. This translates into CAWGTGNFYGYTF.

This chain connects TRBV7-3 to TRBJ1-2; the D gene is possibly TRBD1 (5 bases). Germline CDR1 SGHTA, CDR2 FQGTGA. The CDR3 totals 13 residues. V was pared by 3 bases and J by 8 bases, with 13 bases between. CDR3 sequence: CASSFWGGGGYTF. Here the CDR3 DNA reads TGTGCCAGCAGCTTTTGGGGGGGAGGCGGCTACACCTTC.

This chain's CDR3 is CASSPYQNTEAFF. Here the CDR3 DNA reads TGTGCCAGCAGCCCATATCAGAACACTGAAGCTTTCTTT. The chain recombines TRBV5-5 with TRBJ1-1; no reliable D call. This CDR3 is 13 amino acids long. The V and J ends lost 4 bases and 1 base respectively, with 8 bases between them. From germline, CDR1 is SGHKS and CDR2 YYEKEE (reference sequence).

This sequence joins TRBV28 and TRBJ2-2; no firm D call. The CDR3 contains 12 residues. The germline gives CDR1 MDHEN, CDR2 SYDVKM. Trimming pared 6 bases from V and 6 bases from J, leaving 8 bases between. For the CDR3, the DNA is TGTGCCAGCAGCCTGATATCCGGGGAGCTGTTTTTT. Protein product: CASSLISGELFF.

The chain couples TRBV27 to TRBJ2-2; 9 bases align to TRBD2. The trim removed 7 bases at V and 4 bases at J, leaving 4 bases unmatched. Looked up from germline, CDR1 is MNHEY and CDR2 is SMNVEV (reference sequence). The CDR3 covers 14 residues. The CDR3 DNA follows: TGTGCCAGCATCTCTAGCGGGACCACCGGGGAGCTGTTTTTT. Residues: CASISSGTTGELFF.

The chain uses TRBV11-2 and TRBJ2-7; the match to TRBD1 covers 7 bases. This CDR3 has 15 amino acids. Germline V gene lookup returns CDR1 SGHAT and CDR2 FQNNGV. V lost 0 bases and J lost 2; bases outside the gene matches: 4. Here the CDR3 DNA reads TGTGCCAGCAGCTTAGATTATAGGGGGCCCTACGAGCAGTACTTC. Its translation is CASSLDYRGPYEQYF.

The J gene is TRBJ2-3, the V gene TRBV4-2, with D uncertain. This CDR3 has 13 residues. Trimming removed 1 base from V and 4 bases from J, with 6 bases in between. The germline V gene has CDR1 LGHNA and CDR2 YNFKEQ. CDR3 protein: CASSQVSSDTQYF. CDR3 nucleotides: TGTGCCAGCAGCCAAGTTTCTTCAGATACGCAGTATTTT.

V gene TRBV2 combines with J gene TRBJ2-7, with D possibly matching TRBD2 (5 bases). Germline lookup yields CDR1 SNHLY and CDR2 FYNNEI. The V gene lost 6 bases and the J gene lost 6 bases, with 9 bases spanning the gap. The CDR3 spans 11 residues. CDR3 sequence reads: CASSSGGEQYF. The DNA of the CDR3 is TGTGCCAGCAGCTCAGGAGGCGAGCAGTACTTC. The full variable domain, its missing parts supplied by reference TRBV2 and TRBJ2-7, is EPEVTQTPSHQVTQMGQEVILRCVPISNHLYFYWYRQILGQKVEFLVSFYNNEISEKSEIFDDQFSVERPDGSNFTLKIRSTKLEDSAMYFCASSSGGEQYFGPGTRLTVT.